The present T cell receptor beta chain was sequenced within a study of cytomegalovirus exposure and HLA in healthy donors (dated by TCRdb to the late 2010s). For context, the study as a whole: An earlier analysis of some 600 of the donors reported 250 to 350 Gb of sequence data and around 120 million unique TCR beta sequences obtained from 180 million or so T cells. An early release that covered roughly 600 HLA-typed donors contained 250 to 350 gigabases of sequencing data and 80 million or so unique TCR sequences. Of the 350 to 400 genotyped donors, over 65% fell in the genetic ancestry cluster associated with self-reported Caucasian donors. The study aimed to test whether signatures of past pathogen exposure could be identified by cataloging public T cell receptors. The study profiled the T cell repertoires of under 850 subjects by immunosequencing and related them to cytomegalovirus serostatus. Along with the approximately 650-subject first cohort, a separate validation cohort of over 90 different subjects was used. To predict cytomegalovirus infection status, the study combined high-throughput TCR immunosequencing, statistical association of individual TCRs with disease status, and machine learning. In a later analysis, previously published TCR beta repertoires from hundreds of donors were re-analyzed and high-resolution HLA genotyping was added so that TCR occurrence patterns could be studied. The later analysis used no new phenotypic data to find candidate immune exposures, relying instead on TCR beta sequences and their occurrence across donors. An earlier analysis of nearly 600 of the donors applied high-throughput TCR beta sequencing to assess whether each TCR beta V gene segment acted as functional or pseudogenic. Alongside the repertoire data, information on donor age, sex, ethnicity and CMV serostatus was compiled. Genome-wide SNP genotypes for about 60% of the roughly 700 donors were used in a later genetic analysis, which treated that subset as a discovery cohort. Every repertoire in the discovery cohort had been generated on one and the same sequencing platform. HLA typing included class I and class II loci at four-digit resolution. Typing coverage differed by locus: A, B, C, DRB1 and DQB1 were typed in roughly 620-630 donors, DQA1 in 500 to 550, DPA1 in 600 to 610, and DPB1 in approximately 450. Several DR-DQ haplotypes were handled as single units for association and clustering, since linkage in the cohort was strong. Across about 370 genotyped donors of the cohort, an average of roughly 230,000 unique TCR beta nucleotide sequences per donor were sequenced, and approximately 17% of those sequences were non-productive.

The library was prepared using the immunoSEQ multiplex PCR assay. For the multiplex PCR, a mixture combining 60 forward primers for TCR Vbeta segments and 13 reverse primers for TCR Jbeta segments was used. The CDR3 region of rearranged TCR beta genes was amplified from genomic DNA with a multiplex PCR assay. On the Illumina HiSeq System, the amplified TCR beta libraries were sequenced as 87-base-pair reads. The paper's processing steps were these. A later analysis tallied 75 million to 85 million unique TCR beta chains across the 700 or so repertoires, and some 10 million of those chains were shared by two or more donors. Raw reads were error-corrected and collapsed into unique sequences by a nearest-neighbor algorithm in which closely related sequences were merged to remove PCR and sequencing errors. V, D and J gene segments were assigned by aligning CDR3 sequences to IMGT reference sequences. For a sequence to be retained, a match of at least six nucleotides to both a V gene segment and a J gene segment was required. Rearrangements were called productive when the CDR3 lacked stop codons and stayed in frame with V and J; all others were non-productive. Following IMGT convention, CDR3 was defined as the stretch from the second conserved V-encoded cysteine to the conserved J-encoded phenylalanine. In an earlier analysis of some 550 of the donors, sequences lacking an unambiguous match to a single V gene segment were excluded. An earlier analysis of fewer than 750 of the donors called V segments functional above 56.7% productive rearrangements and segregating when the between-donor standard deviation exceeded 5%. A statistical classification framework was developed to diagnose cytomegalovirus status using the catalog of TCR beta chain sequences. In a later analysis, TCR nucleotide sequences were compared against IMGT/GENE-DB human TR gene sequences so that V and J genes could be assigned. In a later analysis, CDR3 sequences and most-parsimonious VDJ recombination scenarios were assigned using the TCRdist pipeline. In a later analysis, each TCR beta chain was defined by its CDR3 amino acid sequence together with its V-gene family, and reads lacking a unique V-gene family were excluded. In a later analysis, 450 to 600 highly shared, low-generation-probability nucleotide sequences were removed to address suspected cross-contamination and a sequencing artifact. For each public chain, a later analysis derived a clonal expansion index from normalized ranks of inferred template counts within each repertoire. A later analysis computed generation probabilities with a VDJ recombination model fitted to out-of-frame rearrangements, and checked the results against IGoR. A later analysis scored TCR-TCR, TCR-HLA and TCR-CMV co-occurrence with hypergeometric tests, applying a repertoire-size bias correction to TCR pairs. To estimate false discovery rates, a later analysis permuted the HLA or CMV assignments 20 times. In a later analysis, co-occurring TCRs were grouped with DBSCAN, and TCRdist sequence similarity was added when clustering was performed within HLA-allele-positive subsets. Repertoires with fewer than 30,000 or more than 120,000 public chains were left out of co-occurrence clustering, as were five repertoires with anomalous nucleotide sharing. Held by TCRdb, this immuneACCESS table contains in-frame sequences only and omits some clones. Under half of the omission traces to an unresolved V gene where checked; the cause of the rest is unknown. The V and J calls and clone size come from that table; D and trimming were worked out from the DNA. The sample has some 150,000 clones on record, approximately 78% of them singletons. Over 2.5% of the sample is taken by the ten largest.

As regards this clone: What this receptor recognizes is not known. The sample holds no much larger clone one base away, and base qualities are not on file.

Trimming takes 4 bases from V and 4 bases from J, and the germline ends sit 7 bases apart. Sequences MRHNA (CDR1) and SNTAGT (CDR2) are obtained from the germline V gene. From the cysteine through the phenylalanine, the CDR3 covers 13 amino acids. Only the CDR3 portion is preserved as DNA: 39 bases, with reading frame beginning at the first base. Study-level results and caveats: Specific HLA alleles were associated with 15,000 to 20,000 TCR beta sequences at a false discovery rate of 0.05 in a later analysis. In a later genetic analysis, fewer N-insertions in productive TCRs were reported among donors in an Asian-associated ancestry cluster than the approximately 710-donor mean. Because some donors lacked HLA typing at each locus, the association tests relied only on the typed subset. In a later analysis, HLA-associated TCR beta chains showed more clonal expansion and lower generation probabilities than non-associated chains that were equally common. A total of fewer than 200 TCR beta chains were listed by the study as associated with cytomegalovirus. Most TCR sequences were seen in very few donors, while some public TCRs were found in many individuals. V-gene and J-gene trimming of TCR beta chains was associated with a missense DCLRE1C variant in a later genetic analysis, and the association was replicated in an independent cohort. Only TCR beta chains were sequenced in this cohort, and the absence of alpha or paired-chain data limited detectable features. Some IMGT-functional V segments, including TRBV6-2 and TRBV6-3, could not be told apart with the 87-base-pair reads, so those segments were excluded. A further reported finding was that TCR beta sequences accurately predicted the HLA-A and HLA-B alleles for most subjects in the first cohort. Most CMV-associated TCR beta chains appeared to be HLA-restricted in a later analysis, and the HLA associations seemed to be driven largely by CMV exposure. When HLA alleles, especially DR and DQ, strongly co-occurred, attributing TCR associations to individual alleles was difficult. Three of the identified cytomegalovirus-associated TCR beta chains were confirmed in vitro to be specific for cytomegalovirus antigens. The classifier was reported to diagnose cytomegalovirus status with high specificity and sensitivity in both the original and validation cohorts. According to the authors, the approach could potentially be generalized to other disease states and immunological phenotypes. CMV serostatus was the only immune exposure information available for the cohort. A later analysis reported that several top co-occurrence clusters appeared linked to parvovirus B19, influenza, CMV and Epstein-Barr virus. Presence/absence analyses assumed roughly uniform sequencing depth across donors, an assumption that may not hold. A group of highly shared sequence variants was considered likely to be a technical artifact of the sequencing pipeline. According to a later analysis, TCR association rates differed among HLA loci, with DRB1 alleles showing the most associated TCRs and HLA-C alleles showing the fewest. An earlier analysis of approximately 540 of the donors showed that most TCR beta V segments appeared in productive rearrangements either about 90% or about 30% of the time, which broadly matched IMGT annotations. Linkage disequilibrium might explain the correlated functional status among segregating V segments, but an unknown experimental factor could not be excluded. Because counts were too low, seventeen rarely observed V segments, including chromosome 9 orphons, were left out of the earlier analysis of about 500 of the donors.

The cohort consisted of more than 650 healthy bone marrow donors. At the time of sampling, all cohort members were nominally healthy, though unrecorded immune exposures were likely present. The donor was CMV seropositive and was included in the group of around 300 seropositive cohort members. Every donor gave a peripheral blood sample, and the peripheral blood mononuclear cells from that sample were used for TCR beta sequencing. Genomic DNA extraction from the blood cell samples was performed with the Qiagen DNeasy Blood Extraction Kit. This TCR was recovered from a man between 40 and 49 years old in good health and CMV-seropositive. The material sequenced was PBMCs. The chain uses TRBV6-4 and TRBJ2-2; no D gene can be assigned with confidence. The CDR3 reads as follows: CASSGSTTGELFF. The DNA sequence reads TGTGCCAGCAGTGGTAGCACCACCGGGGAGCTGTTTTTT.